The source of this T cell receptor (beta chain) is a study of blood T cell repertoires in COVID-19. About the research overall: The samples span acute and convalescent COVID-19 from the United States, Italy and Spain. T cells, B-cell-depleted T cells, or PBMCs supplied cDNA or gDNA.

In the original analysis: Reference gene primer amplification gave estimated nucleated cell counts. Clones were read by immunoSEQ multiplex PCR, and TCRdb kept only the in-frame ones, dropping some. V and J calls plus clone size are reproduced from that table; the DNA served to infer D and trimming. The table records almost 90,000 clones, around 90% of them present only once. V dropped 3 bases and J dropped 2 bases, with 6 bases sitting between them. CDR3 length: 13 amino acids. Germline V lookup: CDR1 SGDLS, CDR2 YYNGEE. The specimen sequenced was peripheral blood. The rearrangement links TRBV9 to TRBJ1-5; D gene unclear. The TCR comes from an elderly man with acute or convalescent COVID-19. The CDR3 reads CASSGPGNQPQHF. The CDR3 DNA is TGTGCCAGCAGCGGTCCCGGCAATCAGCCCCAGCATTTT. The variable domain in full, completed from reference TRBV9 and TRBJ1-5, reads DSGVTQTPKHLITATGQRVTLRCSPRSGDLSVYWYQQSLDQGLQFLIQYYNGEERAKGNILERFSAQQFPDLHSELNLSSLELGDSALYFCASSGPGNQPQHFGDGTRLSIL.